These T cell receptor beta chains were read from a single sample in a study of early T cells in non-severe SARS-CoV-2 infection. TCRdb reanalysed the 5' RACE reads using MiXCR and keeps one entry per CDR3 protein. The profile shows roughly 75,000 distinct CDR3 sequences, 9.5% to 15% of them singletons. The sequenced sample was whole blood. The receptors come from an adult who was a healthcare worker with PCR-confirmed SARS-CoV-2 infection or an uninfected control (not recorded which). CDR3s include the opening cysteine and the closing phenylalanine or tryptophan. D genes are given only for firm matches. Clone size is given for some rows only: seen once, a few or many times, or a class if the clone is expanded.

clone_size j_call v_call d_call cdr3_nt cdr3_aa
- TRBJ2-7 TRBV7-9 - TGTGCCAGCAGCCCTCCCCCAGGCCTTTTCGGGGACGAGCAGTACTTC CASSPPPGLFGDEQYF
many TRBJ2-1 TRBV5-1 - TGCGCCAGCAGAGAAAGGGGGGGTTACAATGAGCAGTTCTTC CASRERGGYNEQFF
many TRBJ2-1 TRBV9 - TGTGCCAGCAGCGTAGCTACTACGGCAGTTTACAATGAGCAGTTCTTC CASSVATTAVYNEQFF
- TRBJ2-1 TRBV5-1 TRBD2 TGCGCCAGCAGCTCTGGACTAGCGGGCCCTTTGAATGAGCAGTTCTTC CASSSGLAGPLNEQFF
many TRBJ2-1 TRBV7-9 - TGTGCCAGCAGCCCTAGAGGGGACCCTTCATCTAAGCAGTTCTTC CASSPRGDPSSKQFF
few TRBJ2-5 TRBV5-1 - TGCGCCAGCAGCTTCGGGCTCCAAGAGACCCAGTACTTC CASSFGLQETQYF
- TRBJ2-2 TRBV28 - TGTGCCAGCAGAGGGGGCGGGATAAGCACCGGGGAGCTGTTTTTT CASRGGGISTGELFF
- TRBJ1-1 TRBV18 - TGTGCCAGCTCACCATCCCGGACGGTGGACACTGAAGCTTTCTTT CASSPSRTVDTEAFF
few TRBJ1-1 TRBV5-1 TRBD1 TGCGCCAGCAGCTTTGAGACAGGGACTGAAGCTTTCTTT CASSFETGTEAFF
many TRBJ2-7 TRBV5-1 TRBD1 TGCGCCAGCAGCCAGGGACAGGGACTATCCTACGAGCAGTACTTC CASSQGQGLSYEQYF
many TRBJ2-1 TRBV7-2 - TGTGCCAGCAGCTTACGCCCATACAATGAGCAGTTCTTC CASSLRPYNEQFF
many TRBJ2-7 TRBV19 TRBD2 TGTGCCAGTAGTAAGGGGACTACCTCCTACGAGCAGTACTTC CASSKGTTSYEQYF
few TRBJ2-3 TRBV5-5 - TGTGCCAGCAGCCCGGGACCCCTTGACACAGATACGCAGTATTTT CASSPGPLDTDTQYF
few TRBJ2-1 TRBV5-1 - TGCGCCAGCAGCTTGAATGGGTACGGTGAGCAGTTCTTC CASSLNGYGEQFF
- TRBJ1-2 TRBV7-9 - TGTGCCAGCAGCACGGGGTATGGCTACACCTTC CASSTGYGYTF
many TRBJ2-7 TRBV20-1 - TGCAGTGCTAGACCCGCGGGTTCCGACTTTTCCTACGAGCAGTACTTC CSARPAGSDFSYEQYF
few TRBJ2-5 TRBV9 TRBD2 TGTGCCAGCAGCGTAGAAGGTAGCGGGAGAGTTGAGACCCAGTACTTC CASSVEGSGRVETQYF
- TRBJ2-3 TRBV27 - TGTGCCAGCAGTTTCCGGGTCGGCACAGATACGCAGTATTTT CASSFRVGTDTQYF
few TRBJ2-3 TRBV7-3 - TGTGCCGGCAGCTTAACGGCCGGTGGGGGCGGGAGCACAGATACGCAGTATTTT CAGSLTAGGGGSTDTQYF
- TRBJ2-5 TRBV10-2 TRBD1 TGCGCCAGCAGTGGGACAGGGCCAGAGACCCAGTACTTC CASSGTGPETQYF
many TRBJ1-4 TRBV5-5 - TGTGCCAGCAGCTTCGGCAGAGGGGGTGAAAAACTGTTTTTT CASSFGRGGEKLFF
- TRBJ2-3 TRBV3-2 - TGTGCCAGCAGCCAAGGACTAGCGGGAGGATACACAGATACGCAGTATTTT CASSQGLAGGYTDTQYF
- TRBJ2-1 TRBV3-1 TRBD2 TGTGCCAGCAGCCAAACTTTATCTAGCGGTTCCTACAATGAGCAGTTCTTC CASSQTLSSGSYNEQFF
- TRBJ2-3 TRBV29-1 - TGCAGCTTATCCGGGGTGGGAATGGATACGCAGTATTTT CSLSGVGMDTQYF
few TRBJ2-2 TRBV7-9 - TGTGCCAGCAGCTTAACCGGGAACACCGGGGAGCTGTTTTTT CASSLTGNTGELFF
few TRBJ1-1 TRBV28 - TGTGCCAGCAGTTTAGTAGGTGATGGGGGGGGTGAAGCTTTCTTT CASSLVGDGGGEAFF
many TRBJ1-1 TRBV7-2 - TGTGCCAGCAGCTGGGCGGGCACTGAAGCTTTCTTT CASSWAGTEAFF
- TRBJ2-5 TRBV29-1 - TGCAGCGTTGAAGGACGACAGAGCCAAGAGACCCAGTACTTC CSVEGRQSQETQYF
- TRBJ1-1 TRBV6-4 - TGTGCCAGCAGTGACAAGGAGAACACTGAAGCTTTCTTT CASSDKENTEAFF
few TRBJ2-5 TRBV2 - TGTGCCAGCAAGGGACTCCCAGAGACCCAGTACTTC CASKGLPETQYF
- TRBJ2-3 TRBV3-1 - TGTGCCAGCAGCCAGGGTAGCCTACAGTATTTT CASSQGSLQYF
many TRBJ2-5 TRBV28 - TGTGCCAGCAGTCGTGGACAGACCAACCAAGAGACCCAGTACTTC CASSRGQTNQETQYF
- TRBJ1-5 TRBV5-1 TRBD1 TGCGCCAGCAGCTTGAACAGGGGACAGCCCCAGCATTTT CASSLNRGQPQHF
many TRBJ2-7 TRBV18 TRBD2 TGTGCCAGCTCACCCTCTAGCGGGAGGGCCCAGGACGAGCAGTACTTC CASSPSSGRAQDEQYF
few TRBJ2-1 TRBV7-6 TRBD2 TGTGCCAGTCAGCGGGAGCCCGGATACAATGAGCAGTTCTTC CASQREPGYNEQFF
few TRBJ2-1 TRBV5-1 - TGCGCCAGCAGCTTGGACCCAGGAGCTAGTGGTTTACGTGAGCAGTTCTTC CASSLDPGASGLREQFF
- TRBJ2-3 TRBV20-1 TRBD1 TGCAGTCCCATGACAGGGGCCTACACAGATACGCAGTATTTT CSPMTGAYTDTQYF
few TRBJ1-1 TRBV20-1 TRBD1 TGCAGTGCTAGGGACAGGGGGCAATATCGGGCCACTGAAGCTTTCTTT CSARDRGQYRATEAFF
- TRBJ2-1 TRBV20-1 TRBD2 TGCAGTGCTATGACTAGCGGGAACTTCAATGAGCAGTTCTTC CSAMTSGNFNEQFF
many TRBJ1-6 TRBV7-9 - TGTGCCAGCAGCTTAGGGCAGCCTAGACATAATTCACCCCTCCACTTT CASSLGQPRHNSPLHF
many TRBJ2-7 TRBV18 - TGTGCCAGCTCACCCCGATCCGGGACATTCTCCTACGAGCAGTACTTC CASSPRSGTFSYEQYF
- TRBJ2-2 TRBV28 - TGTGCCACCCGCCGGGACGCAGGCGCCGGGGAGCTGTTTTTT CATRRDAGAGELFF
- TRBJ2-5 TRBV4-2 TRBD2 TGTGCCAGCAGCCAAGAGGGTAGCGGGAGCCAAGAGACCCAGTACTTC CASSQEGSGSQETQYF
few TRBJ2-5 TRBV24-1 - TGTGCCACCAGTGACTACAGACAGCAAGAGACCCAGTACTTC CATSDYRQQETQYF
- TRBJ2-2 TRBV30 TRBD2 TGTGCCTGGCCGAGGACTAGCGGGACGAACACCGGGGAGCTGTTTTTT CAWPRTSGTNTGELFF
few TRBJ2-1 TRBV24-1 - TGTGCCACCAGTGGGGCCAGGAGCTCCTACAATGAGCAGTTCTTC CATSGARSSYNEQFF
- TRBJ2-1 TRBV18 TRBD2 TGTGCCAGCTCACCGGGTCTAGCGGGTACTCGCTCCTACAATGAGCAGTTCTTC CASSPGLAGTRSYNEQFF
- TRBJ2-1 TRBV20-1 - TGCAGTGCTAGAGATTCGGAATTTTCCTACAATGAGCAGTTCTTC CSARDSEFSYNEQFF
few TRBJ2-5 TRBV29-1 TRBD1 TGCAGCGTTGCGGGAGGGGACAGGGGACTCCAAGAGACCCAGTACTTC CSVAGGDRGLQETQYF
- TRBJ2-7 TRBV5-6 TRBD1 TGTGCCAGCAGCTTCGGACAGGGAGGCGAGCAGTACTTC CASSFGQGGEQYF
few TRBJ2-7 TRBV20-1 - TGCAGTGCTAGAGGGGCCGGCAGGCCAGTACACGAGCAGTACTTC CSARGAGRPVHEQYF
- TRBJ2-7 TRBV27 - TGTGCCAGCCAGTCCCAGGCCATTCGGTACTTC CASQSQAIRYF
few TRBJ2-1 TRBV28 TRBD2 TGTGCCAGCAGTTTATTTACTAGCGGGAGTAATGAGCAGTTCTTC CASSLFTSGSNEQFF
- TRBJ2-1 TRBV25-1 - TGTGCCAGCAGTGCTAGTTGGAGCAATGAGCAGTTCTTC CASSASWSNEQFF
few TRBJ1-4 TRBV7-9 TRBD1 TGTGCCAGCACCCCTCCCCAGGGGGGGGAAAAACTGTTTTTT CASTPPQGGEKLFF
many TRBJ2-1 TRBV7-3 TRBD2 TGTGCCAGCAGCCAAGGGACTAGCGGATACAATGAGCAGTTCTTC CASSQGTSGYNEQFF
many TRBJ2-7 TRBV6-1 - TGTGCCAGCAGTGAAAGTCAGTCCTACGAGCAGTACTTC CASSESQSYEQYF
many TRBJ2-1 TRBV30 TRBD2 TGTGCCCTCCGGGAGGGGCTCGGTGAGCAGTTCTTC CALREGLGEQFF